These T cell receptor beta chains were read from a single sample in a study of CD8+ T cells in alopecia areata. TCRdb's copy holds only in-frame clones and misses some; the assay was immunoSEQ multiplex PCR. Of some 170,000 clones listed, 50% to 60% are singletons. This sample comprised CD4+ T cells sorted from blood, obtained at week 0. The receptors were gathered from a human donor with alopecia areata. CDR3s include the opening cysteine and the closing phenylalanine or tryptophan. Fields, in order: V gene, CDR3 protein.

TRBV30,CAWRPGFDYGYTF
TRBV10-3,CAISSIAREETQYF
TRBV6-5,CASSSQGQSPLHF
TRBV30,CAWKAGVGANTGELFF
TRBV10-3,CAISDPGGSVETQYF
TRBV5-6,CASSVLTGPTYEQYF
TRBV27,CASGSGGFTVNEQFF
TRBV27,CASSLEGVGGNEQFF
TRBV7-2,CASKRDRGTIETQYF
TRBV29-1,CSVEDPTGVNTEAFF
TRBV6-1,CASSSGPNNEQFF
TRBV9,CASSVPHLF
TRBV29-1,CSVEGVRGGTQYF
TRBV29-1,CSVTPNGVTGELFF
TRBV4-2,CASSQDRGGAFGNQPQHF
TRBV6-6,CASSLREGWTEAFF
TRBV30,CAWSVQRNTEAFF
TRBV30,CAWSVRYRGRRSYGYTF
TRBV27,CASSLSRRSSEQYF